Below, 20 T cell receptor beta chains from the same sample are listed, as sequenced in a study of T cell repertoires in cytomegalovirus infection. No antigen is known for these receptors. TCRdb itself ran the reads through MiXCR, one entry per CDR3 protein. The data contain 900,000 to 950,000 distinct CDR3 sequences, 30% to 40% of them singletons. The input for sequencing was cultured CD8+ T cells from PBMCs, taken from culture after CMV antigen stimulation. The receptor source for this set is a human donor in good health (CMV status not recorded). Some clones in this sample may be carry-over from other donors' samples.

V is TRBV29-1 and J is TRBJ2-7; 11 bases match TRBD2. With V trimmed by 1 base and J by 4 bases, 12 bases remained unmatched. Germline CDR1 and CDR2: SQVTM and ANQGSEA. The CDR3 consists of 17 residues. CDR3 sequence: CSVEVTIGTSGWYEQYF. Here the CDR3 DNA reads TGCAGCGTTGAAGTCACGATAGGGACTAGCGGTTGGTACGAGCAGTACTTC.

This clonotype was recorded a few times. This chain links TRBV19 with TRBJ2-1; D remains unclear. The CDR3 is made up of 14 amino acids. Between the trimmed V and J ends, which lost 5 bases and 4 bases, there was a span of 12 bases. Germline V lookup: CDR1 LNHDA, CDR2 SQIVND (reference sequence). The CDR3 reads CASSPGRPYNEQFF. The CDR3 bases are TGTGCCAGTAGTCCTGGACGCCCGTACAATGAGCAGTTCTTC.

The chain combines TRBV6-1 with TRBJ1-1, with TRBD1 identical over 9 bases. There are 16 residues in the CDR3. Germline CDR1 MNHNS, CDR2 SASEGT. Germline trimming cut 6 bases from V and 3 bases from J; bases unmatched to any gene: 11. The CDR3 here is CASRIIRTGEDTEAFF. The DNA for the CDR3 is TGTGCCAGCAGGATAATACGGACAGGGGAGGACACTGAAGCTTTCTTT.

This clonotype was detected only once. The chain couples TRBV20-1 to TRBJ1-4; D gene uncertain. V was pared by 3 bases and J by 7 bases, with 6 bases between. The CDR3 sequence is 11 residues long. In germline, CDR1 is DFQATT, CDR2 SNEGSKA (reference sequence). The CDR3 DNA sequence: TGCAGTGCTAGGAATGGTGAAAAACTGTTTTTT. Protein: CSARNGEKLFF.

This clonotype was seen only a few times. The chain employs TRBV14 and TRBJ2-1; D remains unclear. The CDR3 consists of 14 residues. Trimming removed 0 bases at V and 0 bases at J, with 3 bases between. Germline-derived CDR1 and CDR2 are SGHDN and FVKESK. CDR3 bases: TGTGCCAGCAGCCAAGAAAACTCCTACAATGAGCAGTTCTTC. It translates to CASSQENSYNEQFF.

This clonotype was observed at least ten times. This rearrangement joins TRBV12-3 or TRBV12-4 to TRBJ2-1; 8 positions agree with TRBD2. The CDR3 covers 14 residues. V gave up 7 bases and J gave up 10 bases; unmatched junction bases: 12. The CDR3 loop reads CASTSELAGQEQFF. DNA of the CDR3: TGTGCCAGCACTTCTGAGTTAGCGGGGCAGGAGCAGTTCTTC.

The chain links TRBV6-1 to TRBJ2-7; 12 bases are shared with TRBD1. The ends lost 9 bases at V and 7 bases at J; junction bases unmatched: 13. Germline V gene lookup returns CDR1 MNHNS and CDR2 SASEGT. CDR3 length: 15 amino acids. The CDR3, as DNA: TGTGCCAGTTCGTCAACGGGACAGGGGGCAGAAGAGCAGTACTTC. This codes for CASSSTGQGAEEQYF.

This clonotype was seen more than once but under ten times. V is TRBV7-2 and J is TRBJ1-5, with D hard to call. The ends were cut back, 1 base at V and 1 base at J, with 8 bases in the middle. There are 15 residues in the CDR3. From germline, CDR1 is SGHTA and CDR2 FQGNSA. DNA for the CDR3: TGTGCCAGCAGCTTAGGGGATAGGAGCAATCAGCCCCAGCATTTT. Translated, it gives CASSLGDRSNQPQHF.

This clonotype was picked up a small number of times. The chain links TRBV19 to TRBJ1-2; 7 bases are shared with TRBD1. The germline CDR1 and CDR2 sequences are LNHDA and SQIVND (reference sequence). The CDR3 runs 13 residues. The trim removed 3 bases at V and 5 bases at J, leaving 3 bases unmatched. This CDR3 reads CASSMGTDYGYTF. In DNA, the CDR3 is TGTGCCAGTAGTATGGGGACAGATTATGGCTACACCTTC.

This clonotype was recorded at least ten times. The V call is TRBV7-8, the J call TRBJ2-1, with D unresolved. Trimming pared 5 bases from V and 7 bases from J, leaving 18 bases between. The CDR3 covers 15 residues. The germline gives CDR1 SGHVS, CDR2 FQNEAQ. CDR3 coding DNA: TGTGCCAGCAGCGCCTCAGGCAATGCGAGGAATGAGCAGTTCTTC. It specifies CASSASGNARNEQFF.

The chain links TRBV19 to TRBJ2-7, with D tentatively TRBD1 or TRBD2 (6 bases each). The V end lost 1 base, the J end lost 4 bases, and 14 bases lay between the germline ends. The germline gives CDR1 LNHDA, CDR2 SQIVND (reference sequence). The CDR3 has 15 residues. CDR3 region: CASSIVGGEQYEQYF. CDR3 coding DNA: TGTGCCAGTAGTATAGTGGGGGGCGAACAGTACGAGCAGTACTTC.

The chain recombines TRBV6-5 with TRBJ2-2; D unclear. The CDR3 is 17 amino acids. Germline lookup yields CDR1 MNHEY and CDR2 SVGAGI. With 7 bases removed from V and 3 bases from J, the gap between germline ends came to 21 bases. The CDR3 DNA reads TGTGCCAGCACTTCAGGTGGCATCTCGGCGGACACCGGGGAGCTGTTTTTT. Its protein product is CASTSGGISADTGELFF.

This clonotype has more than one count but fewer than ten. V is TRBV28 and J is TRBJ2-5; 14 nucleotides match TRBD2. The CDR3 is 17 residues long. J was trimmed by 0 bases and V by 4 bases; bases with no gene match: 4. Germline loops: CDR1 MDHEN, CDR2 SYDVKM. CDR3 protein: CASSSGTSGGYQETQYF. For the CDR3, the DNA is TGTGCCAGCAGTTCCGGGACTAGCGGGGGATACCAAGAGACCCAGTACTTC.

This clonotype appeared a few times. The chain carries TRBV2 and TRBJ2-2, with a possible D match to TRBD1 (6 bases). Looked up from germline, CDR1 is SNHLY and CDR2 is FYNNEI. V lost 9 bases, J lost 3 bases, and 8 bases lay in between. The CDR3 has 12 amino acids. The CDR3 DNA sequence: TGTGCCAGGGACAGAGACACCGGGGAGCTGTTTTTT. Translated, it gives CARDRDTGELFF.

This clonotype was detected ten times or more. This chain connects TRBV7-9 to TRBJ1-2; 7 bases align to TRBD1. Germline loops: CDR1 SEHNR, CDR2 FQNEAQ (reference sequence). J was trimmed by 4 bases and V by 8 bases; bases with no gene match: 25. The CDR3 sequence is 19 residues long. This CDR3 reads CASSYLSRDSLPQGYGYTF. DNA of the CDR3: TGTGCCAGCTCCTACCTTTCCAGGGACAGCCTCCCGCAGGGCTATGGCTACACCTTC.

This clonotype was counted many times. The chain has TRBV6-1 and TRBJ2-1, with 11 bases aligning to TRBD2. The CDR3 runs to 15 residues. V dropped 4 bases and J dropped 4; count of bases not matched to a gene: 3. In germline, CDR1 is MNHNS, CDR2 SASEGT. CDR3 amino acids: CASSAASGGYNEQFF. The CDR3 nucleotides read TGTGCCAGCAGTGCGGCTAGCGGGGGGTACAATGAGCAGTTCTTC.

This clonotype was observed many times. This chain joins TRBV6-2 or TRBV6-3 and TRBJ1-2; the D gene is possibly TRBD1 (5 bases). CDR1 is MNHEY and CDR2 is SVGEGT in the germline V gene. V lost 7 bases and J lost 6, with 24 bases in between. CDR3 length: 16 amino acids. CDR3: CASTAGQGGRWDGYTF. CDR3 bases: TGTGCCAGCACCGCCGGGCAGGGCGGCCGGTGGGATGGCTACACCTTC.

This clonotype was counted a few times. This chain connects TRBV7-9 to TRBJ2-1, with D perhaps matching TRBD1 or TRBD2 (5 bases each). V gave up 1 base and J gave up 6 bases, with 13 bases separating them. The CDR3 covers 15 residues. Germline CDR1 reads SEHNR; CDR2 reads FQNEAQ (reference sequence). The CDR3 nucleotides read TGTGCCAGCAGCTTAGAAGGGACCATTCTCAATGAGCAGTTCTTC. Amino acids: CASSLEGTILNEQFF.

The chain's CDR3 is CASSSLLTGQDPRYGYTF. CDR3 nucleotide sequence: TGTGCCAGCAGTTCTCTCTTAACGGGACAGGACCCGCGCTATGGCTACACCTTC. The rearrangement uses TRBV27 and TRBJ1-2; TRBD1 aligns across 8 bases. The length of the CDR3 is 18 residues. The ends lost 4 bases at V and 4 bases at J; junction bases unmatched: 17. Looked up from germline, CDR1 is MNHEY and CDR2 is SMNVEV (reference sequence).

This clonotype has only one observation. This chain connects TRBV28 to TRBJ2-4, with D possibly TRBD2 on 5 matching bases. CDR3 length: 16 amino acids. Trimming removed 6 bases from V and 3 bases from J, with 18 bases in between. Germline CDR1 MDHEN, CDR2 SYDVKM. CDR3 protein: CASRYPSGKDKNIQYF. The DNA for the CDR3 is TGTGCCAGCAGATATCCTTCGGGGAAGGACAAAAACATTCAGTACTTC.